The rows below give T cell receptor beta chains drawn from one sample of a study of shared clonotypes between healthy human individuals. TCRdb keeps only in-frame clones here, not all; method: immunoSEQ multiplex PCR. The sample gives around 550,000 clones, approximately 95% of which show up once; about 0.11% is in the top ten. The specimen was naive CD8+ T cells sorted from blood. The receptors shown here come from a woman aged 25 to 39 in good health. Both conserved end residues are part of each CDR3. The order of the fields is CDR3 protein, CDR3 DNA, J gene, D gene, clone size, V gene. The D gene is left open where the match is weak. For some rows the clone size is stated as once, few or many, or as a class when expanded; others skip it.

CASGLRTDLDRSSYEQYF	TGTGCTAGTGGTTTGCGGACGGACCTTGACCGAAGCTCCTACGAGCAGTACTTC	TRBJ2-7	.	.	TRBV12-5
CASSLAPTTGELFF	TGTGCCAGCAGCTTAGCCCCTACCACCGGGGAGCTGTTTTTT	TRBJ2-2	.	few	TRBV7-9
CASSHSGFGGNPRGTDTQYF	TGCGCCAGCAGCCATTCGGGCTTTGGCGGAAACCCTCGAGGCACAGATACGCAGTATTTT	TRBJ2-3	.	.	TRBV4-1
CASRRDSYYGEAFF	TGTGCCAGCAGAAGGGACAGCTATTACGGTGAAGCTTTCTTT	TRBJ1-1	TRBD1	.	TRBV5-6
CASGLAGGYNEQFF	TGTGCCAGCGGCCTAGCGGGAGGTTACAATGAGCAGTTCTTC	TRBJ2-1	TRBD2	.	TRBV11-3
CASGGLAEAYNEQFF	TGCGCCAGCGGGGGACTAGCGGAGGCCTACAATGAGCAGTTCTTC	TRBJ2-1	TRBD2	.	TRBV10-1
CASSLSGGTNTEAFF	TGTGCCAGCAGCTTAAGCGGTGGGACGAACACTGAAGCTTTCTTT	TRBJ1-1	.	.	TRBV11-3
CASSEGGFFLYEQYF	TGTGCCAGTAGTGAGGGTGGCTTCTTTCTCTACGAGCAGTACTTC	TRBJ2-7	.	.	TRBV19
CASSPGPPETQYF	TGTGCCAGCAGTCCGGGCCCTCCAGAGACCCAGTACTTC	TRBJ2-5	.	.	TRBV5-8
CASSLTGGGFEQYF	TGCGCCAGCAGCCTAACCGGGGGGGGATTCGAGCAGTACTTC	TRBJ2-7	TRBD2	.	TRBV4-1
CASSIGGRPYNEQFF	TGTGCCAGTAGTATAGGCGGGAGGCCCTACAATGAGCAGTTCTTC	TRBJ2-1	TRBD2	.	TRBV19
CASIWREGSYEQYF	TGTGCCAGCATTTGGCGGGAGGGCTCCTACGAGCAGTACTTC	TRBJ2-7	TRBD2	.	TRBV6-9
CASSDDSPREQFF	TGTGCCAGCAGTGACGACTCCCCCCGTGAGCAGTTCTTC	TRBJ2-1	.	once	TRBV2
CASKLAGGTDTQYF	TGTGCCAGTAAGCTAGCGGGGGGCACAGATACGCAGTATTTT	TRBJ2-3	TRBD2	once	TRBV11-2
CASRGVSVGNQPQHF	TGTGCCAGTAGGGGGGTGTCAGTGGGCAATCAGCCCCAGCATTTT	TRBJ1-5	.	.	TRBV19
CASSYLGEGYGYTF	TGTGCCAGCAGTTATTTAGGGGAGGGGTATGGCTACACCTTC	TRBJ1-2	.	.	TRBV28
CASSNLLDTSQHSYEQYF	TGTGCCAGCAGCAACTTACTTGACACGTCTCAACACTCCTACGAGCAGTACTTC	TRBJ2-7	.	.	TRBV21-1
CASSQVLAGGTGELFF	TGCGCCAGCAGCCAAGTACTAGCGGGAGGGACCGGGGAGCTGTTTTTT	TRBJ2-2	TRBD2	.	TRBV4-1
CASSYSASSYEQYF	TGTGCCAGCAGTTACTCGGCTAGCAGCTACGAGCAGTACTTC	TRBJ2-7	.	once	TRBV6-6
CASAKPPFHRDPYEQYF	TGTGCCAGCGCGAAGCCCCCATTCCACAGAGATCCCTACGAGCAGTACTTC	TRBJ2-7	.	.	TRBV28